This passage covers 10 T cell receptor beta chains from one sample sequenced in a study of Ad26.COV2.S vaccination and SARS-CoV-2 variants. Regarding treatment: around 19 received Ad26.COV2.S at low or high dose, single or two shots; roughly 5 received placebo; per-sample allocation not given. Samples came from day 63 after the first vaccine or placebo injection. Sequenced by immunoSEQ multiplex PCR; TCRdb stores in-frame clones only, minus some. The sample includes about 480,000 clones, roughly 89% of them seen just once. The specimen comprised peripheral blood, sampled in a trial of Ad26.COV2.S vaccine versus placebo. These receptors all come from a person between 18 and 65 years old who received the Ad26.COV2.S COVID-19 vaccine or a placebo.

The J gene is TRBJ2-3, the V gene TRBV7-3; 10 nucleotides agree with TRBD2. The CDR3 consists of 16 residues. Germline CDR1 reads SGHTA; CDR2 reads FQGTGA. After removal of 3 bases from V and 4 bases from J, the junction contained 7 bases not matched to a gene. The chain's CDR3 is CASSLGLANGADTQYF. The CDR3 nucleotides read TGTGCCAGCAGCTTGGGACTAGCGAACGGGGCAGATACGCAGTATTTT.

The chain links TRBV5-1 to TRBJ2-3; 10 bases are a match to TRBD2. CDR1 is SGHRS, CDR2 YFSETQ, per germline. The V segment lost 6 bases and the J segment 2 bases; nucleotides outside the gene matches: 15. This CDR3 is built from 18 residues. The CDR3 here is CASNVLDGLADVTDTQYF. CDR3 coding DNA: TGCGCCAGCAATGTTCTGGATGGACTAGCGGATGTCACAGATACGCAGTATTTT.

A word on this clone: Compared with germline, one end of the junction differs, possibly owing to a read error. This CDR3 is CASSQAGGQGTQYF. The DNA of the CDR3 is TGTGCCAGCAGTCAAGCGGGCGGCCAAGGGACCCAGTACTTC. The gene calls are TRBV7-3 and TRBJ2-5, with a weak D call TRBD2 (6 bases). Germline loops: CDR1 SGHTA, CDR2 FQGTGA. The CDR3 covers 14 residues.

This clone was seen just once. The genes are TRBV5-4 and TRBJ2-7; 8 bases fit TRBD1. Germline V gene lookup returns CDR1 SGHNT and CDR2 YYREEE (reference sequence). The CDR3 covers 13 residues. V gave up 3 bases and J gave up 6 bases; unmatched junction bases: 5. This chain's CDR3 is CASSWTGLGEQYF. The CDR3 region has the DNA TGTGCCAGCAGCTGGACAGGGCTGGGCGAGCAGTACTTC.

This clone has only a few counts. V is TRBV19 and J is TRBJ1-2; D uncertain. V was trimmed by 10 bases and J by 8 bases, leaving 14 bases between them. This CDR3 region has 11 residues. Germline lookup yields CDR1 LNHDA and CDR2 SQIVND (reference sequence). This CDR3 is CATDFLGGYTF. CDR3 nucleotides: TGTGCCACTGACTTTCTGGGAGGCTACACCTTC.

This chain links TRBV14 with TRBJ2-1; D gene ambiguous. Germline V gives CDR1 SGHDN, CDR2 FVKESK. V was clipped by 3 bases and J by 9 bases, with 12 bases between them. The CDR3 spans 13 residues. CDR3 amino acids: CASSQESLTEQFF. The CDR3, as DNA: TGTGCCAGCAGCCAGGAGAGCCTAACTGAGCAGTTCTTC.

This chain links TRBV3-1 (or the pseudogene TRBV3-2) with TRBJ2-7, with 8 bases matching TRBD2. Germline V gene lookup returns CDR1 LGHDT and CDR2 YNNKEL (reference sequence). This CDR3 has 15 amino acids. V lost 1 base and J lost 3; bases outside the gene matches: 5. CDR3 in amino acids: CASSQGTSRLYEQYF. The CDR3 region has the DNA TGTGCCAGCAGCCAAGGGACTAGCAGACTCTACGAGCAGTACTTC.

V and J are TRBV7-2 and TRBJ2-7, with D perhaps matching TRBD1 (5 bases). The V end was cut by 0 bases, the J end by 7 bases, with 16 bases between. CDR1 and CDR2 from the germline V gene are SGHTA and FQGNSA. This CDR3 spans 15 amino acids. For the CDR3, the DNA is TGTGCCAGCAGCTTAGCAGTAGGGGCCTCCCGGGAGCAGTACTTC. Translating it yields CASSLAVGASREQYF.

CDR3 in amino acids: CATVNRDGGGYTF. The DNA for the CDR3 is TGTGCCACCGTAAACAGGGACGGAGGGGGCTACACCTTC. The chain recombines TRBV19 with TRBJ1-2, with D maybe TRBD1 (6 bases). V lost 10 bases and J 8 bases, leaving 20 bases between the germline ends. CDR3 length equals 13 residues. Germline loops: CDR1 LNHDA, CDR2 SQIVND (reference sequence).

V and J are TRBV29-1 and TRBJ1-1; the D gene is possibly TRBD1 (6 bases). Trimming shortened V by 4 bases and J by 3 bases, and 12 bases separated the two germline ends. From germline, CDR1 is SQVTM and CDR2 ANQGSEA. The CDR3 spans 13 residues. The CDR3 region has the DNA TGCAGCGTTGGGGGGGGCGCCGACACTGAAGCTTTCTTT. It codes for CSVGGGADTEAFF.